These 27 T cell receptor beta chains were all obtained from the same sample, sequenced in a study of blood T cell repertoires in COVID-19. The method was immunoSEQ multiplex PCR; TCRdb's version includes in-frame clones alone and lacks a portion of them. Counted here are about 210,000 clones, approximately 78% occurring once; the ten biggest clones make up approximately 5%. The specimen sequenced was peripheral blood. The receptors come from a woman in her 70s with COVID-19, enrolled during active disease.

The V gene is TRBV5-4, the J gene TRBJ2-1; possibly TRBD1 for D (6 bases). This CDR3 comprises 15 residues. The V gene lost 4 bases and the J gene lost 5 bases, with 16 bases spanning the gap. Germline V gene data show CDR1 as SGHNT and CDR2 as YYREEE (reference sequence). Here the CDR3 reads CASSRSGQRHNEQFF. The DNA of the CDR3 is TGTGCCAGCAGCCGCAGCGGACAGAGACACAATGAGCAGTTCTTC.

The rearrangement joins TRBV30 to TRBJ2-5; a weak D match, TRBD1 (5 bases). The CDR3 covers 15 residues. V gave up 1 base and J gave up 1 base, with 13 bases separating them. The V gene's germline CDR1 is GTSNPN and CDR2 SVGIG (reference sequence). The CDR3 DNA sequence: TGTGCCTGGAGTGCCTATCAGGGATTCCAAGAGACCCAGTACTTC. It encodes CAWSAYQGFQETQYF.

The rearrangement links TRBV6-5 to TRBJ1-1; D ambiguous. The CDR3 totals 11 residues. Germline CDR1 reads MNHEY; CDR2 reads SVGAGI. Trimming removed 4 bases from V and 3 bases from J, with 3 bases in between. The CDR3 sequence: CASSSYTEAFF. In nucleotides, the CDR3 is TGTGCCAGCAGTTCTTACACTGAAGCTTTCTTT.

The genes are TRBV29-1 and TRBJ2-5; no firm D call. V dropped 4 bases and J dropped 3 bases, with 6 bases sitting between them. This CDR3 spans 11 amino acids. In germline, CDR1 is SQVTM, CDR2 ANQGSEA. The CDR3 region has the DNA TGCAGCGTTGCCAACAAAGAGACCCAGTACTTC. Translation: CSVANKETQYF.

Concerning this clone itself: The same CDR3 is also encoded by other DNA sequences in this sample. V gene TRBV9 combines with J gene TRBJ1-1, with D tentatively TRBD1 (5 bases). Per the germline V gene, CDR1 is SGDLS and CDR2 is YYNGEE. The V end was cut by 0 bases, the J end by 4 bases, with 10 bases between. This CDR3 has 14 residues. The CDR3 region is CASSVGGGGTEAFF. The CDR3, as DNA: TGTGCCAGCAGCGTAGGGGGCGGGGGCACTGAAGCTTTCTTT.

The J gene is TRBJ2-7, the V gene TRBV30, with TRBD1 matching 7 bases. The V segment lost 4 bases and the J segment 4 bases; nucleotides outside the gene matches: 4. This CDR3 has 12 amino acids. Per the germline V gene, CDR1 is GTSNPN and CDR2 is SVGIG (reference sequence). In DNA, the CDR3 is TGTGCCTGGACTTTACAGGGGTACGAGCAGTACTTC. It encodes CAWTLQGYEQYF.

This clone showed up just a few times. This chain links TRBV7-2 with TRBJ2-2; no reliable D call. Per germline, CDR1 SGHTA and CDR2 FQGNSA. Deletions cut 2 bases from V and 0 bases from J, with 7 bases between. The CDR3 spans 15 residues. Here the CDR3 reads CASSLRESNTGELFF. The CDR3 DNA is TGTGCCAGCAGCTTAAGAGAGTCGAACACCGGGGAGCTGTTTTTT.

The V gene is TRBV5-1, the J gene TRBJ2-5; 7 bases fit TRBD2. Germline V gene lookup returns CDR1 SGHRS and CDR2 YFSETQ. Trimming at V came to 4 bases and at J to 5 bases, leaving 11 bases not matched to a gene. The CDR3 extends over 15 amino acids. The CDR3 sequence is CASSTQGGSYETQYF. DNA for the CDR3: TGCGCCAGCAGCACCCAGGGCGGGAGCTATGAGACCCAGTACTTC.

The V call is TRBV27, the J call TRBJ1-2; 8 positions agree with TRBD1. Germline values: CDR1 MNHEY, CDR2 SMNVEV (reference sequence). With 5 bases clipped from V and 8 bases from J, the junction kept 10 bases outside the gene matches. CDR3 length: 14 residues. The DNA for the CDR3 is TGTGCCAGCAGTCAGACCCGGACAGGGCAGGGCTACACCTTC. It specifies CASSQTRTGQGYTF.

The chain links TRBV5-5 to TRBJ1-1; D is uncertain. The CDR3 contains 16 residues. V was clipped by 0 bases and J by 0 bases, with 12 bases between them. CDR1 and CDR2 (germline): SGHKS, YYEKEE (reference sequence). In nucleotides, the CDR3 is TGTGCCAGCAGCTTGGGAGTGAGCGTAATGAACACTGAAGCTTTCTTT. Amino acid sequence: CASSLGVSVMNTEAFF. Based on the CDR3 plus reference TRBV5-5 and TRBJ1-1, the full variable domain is DAGVTQSPTHLIKTRGQQVTLRCSPISGHKSVSWYQQVLGQGPQFIFQYYEKEERGRGNFPDRFSARQFPNYSSELNVNALLLGDSALYLCASSLGVSVMNTEAFFGQGTRLTVV.

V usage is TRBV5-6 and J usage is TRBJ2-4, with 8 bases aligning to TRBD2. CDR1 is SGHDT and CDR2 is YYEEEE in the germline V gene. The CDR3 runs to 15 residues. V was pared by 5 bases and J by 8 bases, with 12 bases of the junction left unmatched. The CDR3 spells CASRRGSGSGDIQYF. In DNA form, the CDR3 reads TGTGCCAGCAGGCGGGGAAGCGGGAGTGGGGACATTCAGTACTTC. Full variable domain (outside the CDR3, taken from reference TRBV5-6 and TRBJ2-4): DAGVTQSPTHLIKTRGQQVTLRCSPKSGHDTVSWYQQALGQGPQFIFQYYEEEERQRGNFPDRFSGHQFPNYSSELNVNALLLGDSALYLCASRRGSGSGDIQYFGAGTRLSVL.

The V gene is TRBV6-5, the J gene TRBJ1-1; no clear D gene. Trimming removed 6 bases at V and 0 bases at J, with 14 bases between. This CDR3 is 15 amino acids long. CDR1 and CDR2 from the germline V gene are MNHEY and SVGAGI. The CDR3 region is CASRRRDNMNTEAFF. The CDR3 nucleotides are TGTGCCAGCAGACGGAGGGATAACATGAACACTGAAGCTTTCTTT.

CDR3 coding DNA: TGTGCCAGCAGCCCCGACAGGGGGCGAACTGGAAACACCATATATTTT. Its protein is CASSPDRGRTGNTIYF. The gene calls are TRBV7-9 and TRBJ1-3; TRBD1 aligns across 10 bases. The CDR3 loop spans 16 amino acids. CDR1 is SEHNR and CDR2 is FQNEAQ in the germline V gene (reference sequence). The ends lost 5 bases at V and 2 bases at J; junction bases unmatched: 6.

CDR3 sequence reads: CASSPIGTSGRSDTQYF. The CDR3 coding sequence is TGTGCCAGCAGTCCTATAGGGACTAGCGGGAGGTCAGATACGCAGTATTTT. This sequence joins TRBV28 and TRBJ2-3; 15 bases are shared with TRBD2. The J segment lost 4 bases and the V segment lost 5 bases, leaving 7 bases of the junction unmatched. The CDR3 covers 17 residues. Germline V CDR1 and CDR2: MDHEN, SYDVKM.

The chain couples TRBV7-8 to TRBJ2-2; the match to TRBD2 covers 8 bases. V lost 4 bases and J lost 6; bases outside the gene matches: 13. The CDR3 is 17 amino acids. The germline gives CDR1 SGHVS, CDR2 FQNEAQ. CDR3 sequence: CASSWGGIAGFPGELFF. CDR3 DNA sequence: TGTGCCAGCAGCTGGGGCGGGATAGCGGGATTTCCCGGGGAGCTGTTTTTT.

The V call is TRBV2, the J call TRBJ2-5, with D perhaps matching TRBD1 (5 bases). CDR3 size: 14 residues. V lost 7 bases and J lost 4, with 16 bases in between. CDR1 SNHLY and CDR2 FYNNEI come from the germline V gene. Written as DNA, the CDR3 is TGTGCCAGCAATTATGGGCACAGGCGAGAGACCCAGTACTTC. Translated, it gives CASNYGHRRETQYF.

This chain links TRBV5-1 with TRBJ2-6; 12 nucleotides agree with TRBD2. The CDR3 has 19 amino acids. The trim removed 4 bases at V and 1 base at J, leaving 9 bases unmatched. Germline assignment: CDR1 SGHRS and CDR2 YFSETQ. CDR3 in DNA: TGCGCCAGCAGCCCCGGATCTCTAGCGGGAGGGTCTGGGGCCAACGTCCTGACTTTC. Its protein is CASSPGSLAGGSGANVLTF.

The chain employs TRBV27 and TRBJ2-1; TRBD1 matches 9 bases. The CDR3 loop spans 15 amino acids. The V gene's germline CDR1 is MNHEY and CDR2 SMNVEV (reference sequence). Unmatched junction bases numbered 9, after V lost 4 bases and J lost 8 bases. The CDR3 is CASSYGGQGTYEQFF. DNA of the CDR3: TGTGCCAGCAGTTATGGGGGACAGGGTACGTATGAGCAGTTCTTC.

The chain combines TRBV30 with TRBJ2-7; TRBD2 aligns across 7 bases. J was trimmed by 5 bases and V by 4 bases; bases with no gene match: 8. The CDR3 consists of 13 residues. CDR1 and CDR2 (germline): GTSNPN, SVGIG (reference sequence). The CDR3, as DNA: TGTGCCTGGAATGGGGGGGTATCGCACGAGCAGTACTTC. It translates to CAWNGGVSHEQYF.

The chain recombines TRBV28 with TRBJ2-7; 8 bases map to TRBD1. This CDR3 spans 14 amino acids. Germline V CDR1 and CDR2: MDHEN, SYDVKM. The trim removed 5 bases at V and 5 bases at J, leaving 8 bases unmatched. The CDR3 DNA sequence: TGTGCCAGCAGTCCAGGGGGCGCGCTAAACGAGCAGTACTTC. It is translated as CASSPGGALNEQYF. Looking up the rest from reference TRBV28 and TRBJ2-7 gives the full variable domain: DVKVTQSSRYLVKRTGEKVFLECVQDMDHENMFWYRQDPGLGLRLIYFSYDVKMKEKGDIPEGYSVSREKKERFSLILESASTNQTSMYLCASSPGGALNEQYFGPGTRLTVT.

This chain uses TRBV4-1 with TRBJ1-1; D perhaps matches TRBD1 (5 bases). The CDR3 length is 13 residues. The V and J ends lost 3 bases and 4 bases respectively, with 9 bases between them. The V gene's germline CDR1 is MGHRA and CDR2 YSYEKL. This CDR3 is CASSHQRGTEAFF. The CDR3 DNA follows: TGCGCCAGCAGCCATCAAAGGGGCACTGAAGCTTTCTTT.

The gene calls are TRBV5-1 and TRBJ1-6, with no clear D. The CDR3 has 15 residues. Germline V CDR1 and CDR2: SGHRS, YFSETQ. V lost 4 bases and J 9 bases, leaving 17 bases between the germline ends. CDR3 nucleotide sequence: TGCGCCAGCAGCCTCAGGTACCCCCCGAGTTCACCCCTCCACTTT. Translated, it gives CASSLRYPPSSPLHF. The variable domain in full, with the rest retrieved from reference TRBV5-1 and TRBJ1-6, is KAGVTQTPRYLIKTRGQQVTLSCSPISGHRSVSWYQQTPGQGLQFLFEYFSETQRNKGNFPGRFSGRQFSNSRSEMNVSTLELGDSALYLCASSLRYPPSSPLHFGNGTRLTVT.

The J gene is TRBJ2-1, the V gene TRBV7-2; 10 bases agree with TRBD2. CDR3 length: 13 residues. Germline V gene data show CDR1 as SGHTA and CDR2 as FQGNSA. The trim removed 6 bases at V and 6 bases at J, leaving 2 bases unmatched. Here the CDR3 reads CASRRTSGNEQFF. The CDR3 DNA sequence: TGTGCCAGCAGAAGGACTAGCGGCAATGAGCAGTTCTTC. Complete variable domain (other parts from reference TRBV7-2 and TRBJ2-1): GAGVSQSPSNKVTEKGKDVELRCDPISGHTALYWYRQSLGQGLEFLIYFQGNSAPDKSGLPSDRFSAERTGGSVSTLTIQRTQQEDSAVYLCASRRTSGNEQFFGPGTRLTVL.

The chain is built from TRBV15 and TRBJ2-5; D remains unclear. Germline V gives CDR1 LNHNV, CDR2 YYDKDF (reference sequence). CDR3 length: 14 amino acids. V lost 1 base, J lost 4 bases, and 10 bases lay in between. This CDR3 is CATSRAQWAETQYF. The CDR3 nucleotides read TGTGCCACCAGCAGAGCTCAATGGGCAGAGACCCAGTACTTC.

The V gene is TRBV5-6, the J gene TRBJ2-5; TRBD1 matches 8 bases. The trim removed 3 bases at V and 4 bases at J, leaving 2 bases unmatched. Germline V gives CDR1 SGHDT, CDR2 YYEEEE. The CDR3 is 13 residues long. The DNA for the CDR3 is TGTGCCAGCAGCTCCAGGGGGCGAGAGACCCAGTACTTC. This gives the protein CASSSRGRETQYF.

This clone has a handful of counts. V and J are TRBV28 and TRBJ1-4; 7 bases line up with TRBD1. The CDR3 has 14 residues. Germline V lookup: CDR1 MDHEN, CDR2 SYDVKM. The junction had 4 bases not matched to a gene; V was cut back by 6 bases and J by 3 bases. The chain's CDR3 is CASRSGTANEKLFF. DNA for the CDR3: TGTGCCAGCAGGTCCGGGACAGCTAATGAAAAACTGTTTTTT.

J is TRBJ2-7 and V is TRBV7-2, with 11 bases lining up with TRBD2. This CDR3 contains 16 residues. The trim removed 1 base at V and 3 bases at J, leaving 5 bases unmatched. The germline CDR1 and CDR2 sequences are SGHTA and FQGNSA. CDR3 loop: CASSLGGTSGHYEQYF. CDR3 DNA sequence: TGTGCCAGCAGCTTAGGTGGGACTAGCGGCCACTACGAGCAGTACTTC.